There are a few counts of the clone carrying this T cell receptor (beta chain). Antigen unknown. After template switching added a universal primer site, the resulting cDNA carried unique molecular identifiers. TCRdb passed the 5' RACE reads through MiXCR, listing each CDR3 protein once. Of around 250,000 distinct CDR3 sequences listed, about 12% were seen once; the top ten hold 4% to 5%. This specimen comes from a study of identical twins. The CDR3 runs 13 residues. CDR1 LGHDT and CDR2 YNNKEL come from the germline V gene (reference sequence). With V trimmed by 8 bases and J by 5 bases, 8 bases remained unmatched. Study-wide findings and caveats: Compared with models, monozygotic twins showed more out-of-frame TCR alpha sharing. The study drew conclusions from cross-sectional statistical analysis, not from following the same donors.

The same sample was also used in a study of yellow fever vaccine responses in identical twins.

The receptor was isolated from a woman aged 18-29 years in good health. What was sequenced was memory (CD45RO+) T cells sorted from blood. The rearrangement uses TRBV3-1 and TRBJ2-5; 7 bases match TRBD2. The CDR3 loop reads CASLRREGETQYF. CDR3 bases: TGTGCCAGCTTGAGAAGGGAGGGGGAGACCCAGTACTTC.